This T cell receptor (beta chain) came from a study of control samples from healthy donors and cancer patients. Using immunoSEQ multiplex PCR, the repertoire was profiled, and TCRdb retains in-frame clones only, with some absent. The table lists roughly 120,000 clones, roughly 92% of them singletons, with less than 9.5% in the top ten. Looked up from germline, CDR1 is MDHEN and CDR2 is SYDVKM. This CDR3 contains 14 residues. Trimming took 4 bases from V and 4 from J, leaving 8 bases between them. The sample taken for sequencing was blood. This clonotype originated in a woman younger than 30 in good health. V gene TRBV28 combines with J gene TRBJ1-6, with TRBD1 as a possible D gene (5 bases). CDR3 DNA: TGTGCCAGCAGTTCCCGGGGGTATAATTCACCCCTCCACTTT. This codes for CASSSRGYNSPLHF. The whole variable domain, filled in from reference TRBV28 and TRBJ1-6, reads DVKVTQSSRYLVKRTGEKVFLECVQDMDHENMFWYRQDPGLGLRLIYFSYDVKMKEKGDIPEGYSVSREKKERFSLILESASTNQTSMYLCASSSRGYNSPLHFGNGTRLTVT.